This T cell receptor beta chain was sequenced during a study of blood T cell dynamics during melanoma immunotherapy. Study-level background: Patients with metastatic melanoma got pembrolizumab or nivolumab-ipilimumab as first-line care.

Using immunoSEQ multiplex PCR, the repertoire was profiled, and TCRdb retains in-frame clones only, with some absent. Altogether some 4,500 clones are present, more than 75% being singletons, with the ten largest covering under 20%. Indicated time point: pre-treatment baseline. Response was assessed by RECIST 1.1 at 12 weeks, except a couple of rapid progressors. Prior systemic cancer therapy, immunosuppressant use and other active malignancies excluded patients. Germline lookup yields CDR1 SGHDT and CDR2 YYEEEE. Trimming took 0 bases from V and 4 from J, leaving 16 bases between them. The CDR3 covers 16 residues.

The source material was blood, sampled from a patient treated with checkpoint blockade. The rearrangement uses TRBV5-6 and TRBJ2-5, with a tentative D call TRBD1 (5 bases). The sequence was obtained from a human donor with melanoma. CDR3 nucleotide sequence: TGTGCCAGCAGCTTGGGGGGCGCCCACACTTCAGAGACCCAGTACTTC. Protein: CASSLGGAHTSETQYF.